Each of the 14 T cell receptor beta chains below was sequenced from the same sample in a study of blood T cell repertoires in COVID-19. The data were produced by immunoSEQ multiplex PCR, yet TCRdb's version contains in-frame clones alone and is incomplete. The table includes fewer than 300,000 clones, 75% to 95% detected once. The sequenced material came from PBMCs or T cells enriched from blood (not recorded which). These receptors were collected from a woman under 40 who had recovered from COVID-19.

V and J are TRBV7-9 and TRBJ2-7; 11 bases line up with TRBD1. The CDR3 has 14 amino acids. V was clipped by 5 bases and J by 6 bases; unmatched bases: 6. Germline V gene sequence: CDR1 SEHNR, CDR2 FQNEAQ (reference sequence). The DNA for the CDR3 is TGTGCCAGCAGCATAGGACAGGGGGCTGGCGAGCAGTACTTC. Translated, it gives CASSIGQGAGEQYF.

The chain links TRBV30 to TRBJ1-5, with D perhaps matching TRBD1 (6 bases). The V end was cut by 1 base, the J end by 7 bases, with 11 bases between. This CDR3 is 13 amino acids long. Germline-derived CDR1 and CDR2 are GTSNPN and SVGIG (reference sequence). The CDR3 sequence: CAWSGGGGQPQHF. CDR3 bases: TGTGCCTGGAGTGGGGGAGGGGGGCAGCCCCAGCATTTT. Based on the CDR3 plus reference TRBV30 and TRBJ1-5, the full variable domain is SQTIHQWPATLVQPVGSPLSLECTVEGTSNPNLYWYRQAAGRGLQLLFYSVGIGQISSEVPQNLSASRPQDRQFILSSKKLLLSDSGFYLCAWSGGGGQPQHFGDGTRLSIL.

This clone was counted only a few times. The chain joins TRBV10-3 to TRBJ1-3; no definite D call. Germline lookup yields CDR1 ENHRY and CDR2 SYGVKD. This CDR3 contains 15 residues. Trimming took 3 bases from V and 5 from J, leaving 14 bases between them. In nucleotides, the CDR3 is TGTGCCATCAGTGACCAGGTCACAGATAGAAACACCATATATTTT. It is translated as CAISDQVTDRNTIYF.

The chain combines TRBV5-1 with TRBJ2-3; D perhaps matches TRBD2 (6 bases). In germline, CDR1 is SGHRS, CDR2 YFSETQ. The length of the CDR3 is 15 residues. Trimming left V 0 bases short and J 7 bases short, with 15 bases between. The CDR3 DNA follows: TGCGCCAGCAGCTTGGAAGGAGGGGCCGGATATACGCAGTATTTT. Translating it yields CASSLEGGAGYTQYF.

This clone has just a few counts. V usage is TRBV20-1 and J usage is TRBJ2-7; 8 bases fit TRBD1. With 3 bases clipped from V and 0 bases from J, the junction kept 7 bases outside the gene matches. The CDR3 covers 15 residues. Germline loops: CDR1 DFQATT, CDR2 SNEGSKA (reference sequence). CDR3 in DNA: TGCAGTGCTAGTATCACCGGGACAGGCTCCTACGAGCAGTACTTC. Translated: CSASITGTGSYEQYF.

The chain joins TRBV6-4 to TRBJ2-2, with D possibly matching TRBD1 (6 bases). CDR3 length equals 13 residues. Trimming stripped 5 bases from V and 5 bases from J, with 9 bases between. Germline CDR1 is MRHNA and CDR2 is SNTAGT. DNA for the CDR3: TGTGCCAGCAGTAATACAGGGACCGGGGAGCTGTTTTTT. Protein: CASSNTGTGELFF.

This chain uses TRBV4-1 with TRBJ2-1; D is undetermined. The germline gives CDR1 MGHRA, CDR2 YSYEKL. The V gene lost 4 bases and the J gene lost 3 bases, with 13 bases spanning the gap. The CDR3 consists of 15 residues. CDR3 nucleotides: TGCGCCAGCAGCCCTCCCCTCACCAGCTACAATGAGCAGTTCTTC. As protein: CASSPPLTSYNEQFF.

The V call is TRBV19, the J call TRBJ2-5, with D possibly TRBD2 on 6 matching bases. The V and J ends lost 6 bases and 5 bases respectively, with 16 bases between them. From germline, CDR1 is LNHDA and CDR2 SQIVND (reference sequence). The length of the CDR3 is 14 residues. The CDR3 region is CASRGTPGGETQYF. CDR3 coding DNA: TGTGCCAGTAGAGGTACCCCCGGGGGTGAGACCCAGTACTTC.

CDR3 DNA sequence: TGTGCCAGCAGCCCACAGATGGGTGGAAGAGAGACCCAGTACTTC. Protein product: CASSPQMGGRETQYF. The chain uses TRBV7-8 and TRBJ2-5; D is undetermined. This CDR3 comprises 15 residues. V gave up 5 bases and J gave up 4 bases, with 17 bases separating them. CDR1 and CDR2 (germline): SGHVS, FQNEAQ.

The chain recombines TRBV30 with TRBJ1-1, with D unclear. Germline V gives CDR1 GTSNPN, CDR2 SVGIG (reference sequence). The CDR3 length is 15 residues. Trimming took 4 bases from V and 5 from J, leaving 20 bases between them. CDR3 in amino acids: CAWNFGVQSRTEAFF. In nucleotides, the CDR3 is TGTGCCTGGAATTTCGGGGTCCAAAGTCGGACTGAAGCTTTCTTT.

This clone was counted between two and nine times. The chain joins TRBV11-3 to TRBJ2-1, with 11 bases that match TRBD2. The CDR3 runs 15 residues. The germline gives CDR1 SGHNT, CDR2 YENEEA. The ends lost 4 bases at V and 4 bases at J; junction bases unmatched: 3. The CDR3 loop is CASSSGTSGYNEQFF. Written as DNA, the CDR3 is TGTGCCAGCAGCTCCGGGACTAGCGGATACAATGAGCAGTTCTTC.

This clone was picked up one time. The rearrangement links TRBV14 to TRBJ1-4; 10 bases agree with TRBD1. Germline V gene sequence: CDR1 SGHDN, CDR2 FVKESK. Germline trimming cut 0 bases from V and 4 bases from J; bases unmatched to any gene: 5. The CDR3 has 17 residues. CDR3 in DNA: TGTGCCAGCAGCCAAGATCCTCGGGACAGGGGTAATGAAAAACTGTTTTTT. Translated, it gives CASSQDPRDRGNEKLFF.

This clone was seen more than once but under ten times. The chain links TRBV18 to TRBJ2-1; 11 bases line up with TRBD2. V was clipped by 0 bases and J by 9 bases; unmatched bases: 7. CDR1 is KGHSH and CDR2 is LQKENI in the germline V gene. The CDR3 covers 16 residues. CDR3 sequence: CASSPPLAGGPVEQFF. Here the CDR3 DNA reads TGTGCCAGCTCACCACCTTTAGCGGGAGGGCCCGTTGAGCAGTTCTTC.

The chain combines TRBV3-1 (or the pseudogene TRBV3-2) with TRBJ2-2, with TRBD2 matching over 12 bases. The V and J ends lost 8 bases and 4 bases, in that order; junction bases with no gene match: 5. CDR1 is LGHDT and CDR2 is YNNKEL in the germline V gene (reference sequence). This CDR3 has 15 residues. CDR3 region: CASGPGLAGTGELFF. CDR3 DNA sequence: TGTGCCAGCGGGCCGGGACTAGCGGGCACCGGGGAGCTGTTTTTT.